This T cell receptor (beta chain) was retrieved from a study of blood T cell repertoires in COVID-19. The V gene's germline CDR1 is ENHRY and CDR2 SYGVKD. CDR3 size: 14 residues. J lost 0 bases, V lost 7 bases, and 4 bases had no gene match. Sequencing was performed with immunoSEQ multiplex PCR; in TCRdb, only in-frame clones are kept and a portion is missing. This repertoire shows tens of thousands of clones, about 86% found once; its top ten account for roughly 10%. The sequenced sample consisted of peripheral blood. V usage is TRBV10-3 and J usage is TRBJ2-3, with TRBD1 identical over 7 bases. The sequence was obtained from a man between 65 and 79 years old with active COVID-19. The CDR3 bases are TGTGCCATCAATGGGGACAGTAGCACAGATACGCAGTATTTT. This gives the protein CAINGDSSTDTQYF.